What follows are 32 T cell receptor beta chains derived from one specimen sequenced in a study of T-cell reconstitution after alpha-beta-depleted transplantation in children. Unique molecular identifiers were incorporated when the TCRbeta library was constructed. In TCRdb, the PCR reads were re-called with MiXCR into one record per CDR3 protein. The sample shows just under 350,000 distinct CDR3 sequences, 15% to 20% of them seen only once. Source: PBMCs, mostly from graft donor cells, taken 360 days after TCRalphabeta/CD19-depleted stem cell transplant. The receptors were gathered from a male patient between 2 and 10 years old who had a stem cell transplant for acute lymphoblastic leukemia, so the T cells may come from the graft donor.

The table lists this clonotype with a few counts. This chain links TRBV20-1 with TRBJ1-1; 7 bases align to TRBD1. V shed 4 bases, J shed 4 bases, and the junction held 6 bases outside the gene matches. The germline CDR1 and CDR2 sequences are DFQATT and SNEGSKA (reference sequence). The CDR3 loop spans 13 amino acids. CDR3 bases: TGCAGTGCTACACAATGGGACAGCACTGAAGCTTTCTTT. Translated: CSATQWDSTEAFF.

A few counts support this clonotype. This chain connects TRBV20-1 to TRBJ1-1; TRBD1 is a possible D gene (6 bases). The CDR3 loop spans 12 amino acids. Germline values: CDR1 DFQATT, CDR2 SNEGSKA (reference sequence). Trimming left V 4 bases short and J 7 bases short, with 13 bases between. CDR3 bases: TGCAGTGCTACAGCCACAGGGAGTGAAGCTTTCTTT. It translates to CSATATGSEAFF.

This clonotype was detected only a few times. This rearrangement joins TRBV7-8 to TRBJ1-1; D is ambiguous. This CDR3 region has 14 residues. Trimming left V 3 bases short and J 1 base short, with 9 bases between. CDR1 and CDR2 from the germline V gene are SGHVS and FQNEAQ. This chain's CDR3 is CASSLLYRNTEAFF. CDR3 nucleotides: TGTGCCAGCAGCTTGCTGTACAGGAACACTGAAGCTTTCTTT.

The chain couples TRBV20-1 to TRBJ2-7, with TRBD1 identical over 8 bases. The germline V gene has CDR1 DFQATT and CDR2 SNEGSKA (reference sequence). After removal of 1 base from V and 0 bases from J, the junction contained 11 bases not matched to a gene. CDR3 length equals 17 residues. The CDR3 here is CSARAFQGAQISYEQYF. CDR3 nucleotides: TGCAGTGCTAGAGCCTTTCAGGGGGCTCAAATCTCCTACGAGCAGTACTTC.

This clonotype was recorded a few times. The chain carries TRBV5-4 and TRBJ1-6; no clear D gene. CDR3 length: 15 residues. Trimming removed 2 bases at V and 6 bases at J, with 12 bases between. Germline values: CDR1 SGHNT, CDR2 YYREEE (reference sequence). CDR3 nucleotide sequence: TGTGCCAGCAGCTTAGGAGGGCGGGGTAATTCACCCCTCCACTTT. Translated, it gives CASSLGGRGNSPLHF.

This clonotype was observed a handful of times. The V call is TRBV4-3, the J call TRBJ2-2; possibly TRBD2 for D (5 bases). The CDR3 spans 18 residues. Germline CDR1 LGHNA, CDR2 YSLEER. The V end was cut by 0 bases, the J end by 1 base, with 15 bases between. Here the CDR3 reads CASSQELFGGLNTGELFF. CDR3 nucleotides: TGCGCCAGCAGCCAAGAACTATTCGGCGGGCTGAACACCGGGGAGCTGTTTTTT.

The V call is TRBV9, the J call TRBJ2-4; TRBD1 agrees at 7 bases. CDR1 is SGDLS, CDR2 YYNGEE, per germline. Trimming took 3 bases from V and 9 from J; bases not matched to a gene: 12. CDR3 length: 15 amino acids. In DNA, the CDR3 is TGTGCCAGCAGCGAGTTAGACAGGGTCCCAAGCATTCAGTACTTC. Translating it yields CASSELDRVPSIQYF.

In this sample, this clonotype turned up many times. CDR3 sequence reads: CSAHRTGLSYDQYF. CDR3 in DNA: TGCAGTGCTCACCGGACAGGGCTAAGTTATGATCAGTACTTC. This chain uses TRBV20-1 with TRBJ2-7; the match to TRBD1 covers 8 bases. Germline CDR1 is DFQATT and CDR2 is SNEGSKA (reference sequence). The ends lost 5 bases at V and 10 bases at J; junction bases unmatched: 16. This CDR3 has 14 amino acids.

The chain has TRBV28 and TRBJ1-5; 8 bases match TRBD1. CDR1 is MDHEN, CDR2 SYDVKM, per germline. Unmatched junction bases numbered 9, after V lost 7 bases and J lost 1 base. The CDR3 extends over 16 amino acids. DNA of the CDR3: TGTGCCAGCACCCCGACAGGGGAGGGAAGCAATCAGCCCCAGCATTTT. Amino acid sequence: CASTPTGEGSNQPQHF.

V gene TRBV20-1 combines with J gene TRBJ2-1; possibly TRBD1 or TRBD2 for D (5 bases each). The germline V and J ends were trimmed by 0 bases and 2 bases, with 14 bases remaining between them. CDR3 length: 16 amino acids. Germline CDR1 and CDR2: DFQATT and SNEGSKA (reference sequence). The CDR3: CSARDFGKGTYNEQFF. CDR3 sequence (DNA): TGCAGTGCTAGAGATTTCGGGAAGGGGACCTACAATGAGCAGTTCTTC.

This chain links TRBV6-2 or TRBV6-3 with TRBJ2-5; weak D call: TRBD1 (5 bases). This CDR3 region has 14 residues. V dropped 6 bases and J dropped 4 bases, with 15 bases sitting between them. Germline assignment: CDR1 MNHEY and CDR2 SVGEGT. CDR3 bases: TGTGCCAGCAGGAATGCCAGGGTTTTAGAGACCCAGTACTTC. Protein: CASRNARVLETQYF.

This clonotype was detected only a few times. This chain uses TRBV4-2 with TRBJ2-6; TRBD1 aligns across 7 bases. Unmatched junction bases numbered 19, after V lost 8 bases and J lost 0 bases. The CDR3 is 20 residues long. Germline CDR1 LGHNA, CDR2 YNFKEQ. As DNA, the CDR3 is TGTGCCAGCGGGGCTTGGGGGACAGTATCAATTGCCTCTGGGGCCAACGTCCTGACTTTC. Amino acid sequence: CASGAWGTVSIASGANVLTF.

The V and J genes are TRBV5-1 and TRBJ2-1; 8 positions agree with TRBD2. The germline gives CDR1 SGHRS, CDR2 YFSETQ. V shed 4 bases, J shed 6 bases, and the junction held 9 bases outside the gene matches. This CDR3 has 15 amino acids. The CDR3 reads CASSLGLGPSNEQFF. The CDR3 DNA follows: TGCGCCAGCAGCCTGGGACTAGGACCCTCCAATGAGCAGTTCTTC. The variable domain in full, completed from reference TRBV5-1 and TRBJ2-1, reads KAGVTQTPRYLIKTRGQQVTLSCSPISGHRSVSWYQQTPGQGLQFLFEYFSETQRNKGNFPGRFSGRQFSNSRSEMNVSTLELGDSALYLCASSLGLGPSNEQFFGPGTRLTVL.

The J gene is TRBJ2-1, the V gene TRBV6-2 or TRBV6-3; the D gene is possibly TRBD1 (5 bases). This CDR3 region has 14 residues. The V end lost 6 bases, the J end lost 9 bases, and 18 bases lay between the germline ends. CDR1 and CDR2 from the germline V gene are MNHEY and SVGEGT. CDR3 protein: CASRNNRQLGEQFF. The CDR3 region has the DNA TGTGCCAGCAGAAACAACCGACAGCTCGGTGAGCAGTTCTTC.

This chain uses TRBV20-1 with TRBJ2-3; 15 nucleotides match TRBD2. The junction had 10 bases not matched to a gene; V was cut back by 6 bases and J by 0 bases. The CDR3 loop spans 18 amino acids. Germline CDR1 is DFQATT and CDR2 is SNEGSKA (reference sequence). The chain's CDR3 is CSAPGLAGGHSSTDTQYF. For the CDR3, the DNA is TGCAGTGCCCCGGGACTAGCGGGAGGACACTCTAGCACAGATACGCAGTATTTT.

This clonotype was seen only a few times. V and J are TRBV25-1 and TRBJ2-2; no firm D call. This CDR3 comprises 13 residues. Trimming left V 0 bases short and J 6 bases short, with 5 bases between. CDR1 and CDR2 from the germline V gene are MGHDK and SYGVNS. In DNA, the CDR3 is TGTGCCAGCAGTGAATATGGACCCGGGGAGCTGTTTTTT. Protein: CASSEYGPGELFF.

Ten or more counts support this clonotype. J is TRBJ2-3 and V is TRBV5-1; the D is unclear. Germline CDR1 is SGHRS and CDR2 is YFSETQ. The CDR3 covers 15 residues. Trimming left V 0 bases short and J 0 bases short, with 8 bases between. CDR3 DNA: TGCGCCAGCAGCTTGGCAGGACCTAGCACAGATACGCAGTATTTT. Translation gives CASSLAGPSTDTQYF.

The chain uses TRBV27 and TRBJ1-2; possible D gene TRBD1, 5 bases. V dropped 7 bases and J dropped 2 bases, with 17 bases sitting between them. The CDR3 sequence is 15 residues long. The germline V gene has CDR1 MNHEY and CDR2 SMNVEV (reference sequence). The CDR3 DNA reads TGTGCCAGCACGGGGAGAGGGGCACGGAACTATGGCTACACCTTC. Its translation: CASTGRGARNYGYTF.

The V call is TRBV5-1, the J call TRBJ2-3; D perhaps matches TRBD2 (5 bases). With 0 bases removed from V and 2 bases from J, the gap between germline ends came to 19 bases. The germline V gene encodes CDR1 SGHRS and CDR2 YFSETQ. The CDR3 extends over 18 amino acids. The CDR3 spells CASSLAEAAPAITDTQYF. CDR3 bases: TGCGCCAGCAGCTTGGCCGAAGCGGCTCCTGCAATCACAGATACGCAGTATTTT.

This clonotype appeared a few times. This chain links TRBV4-2 with TRBJ1-2, with D unclear. The CDR3 consists of 16 residues. Germline values: CDR1 LGHNA, CDR2 YNFKEQ. With 3 bases removed from V and 3 bases from J, the gap between germline ends came to 17 bases. The CDR3 coding sequence is TGTGCCAGCAGCCACCTGTCAGCGGACGCGGACTATGGCTACACCTTC. This translates into CASSHLSADADYGYTF.

This clonotype was seen only a few times. J is TRBJ2-5 and V is TRBV5-1; the match to TRBD1 covers 7 bases. J gave up 4 bases and V 2 bases, and 11 bases lay outside the gene matches. This CDR3 is 16 amino acids long. Germline V gene lookup returns CDR1 SGHRS and CDR2 YFSETQ. The CDR3 is CASSLGVRGQIETQYF. Written as DNA, the CDR3 is TGCGCCAGCAGCTTAGGGGTTCGGGGACAGATAGAGACCCAGTACTTC. Filled out from reference TRBV5-1 and TRBJ2-5, the complete variable domain reads KAGVTQTPRYLIKTRGQQVTLSCSPISGHRSVSWYQQTPGQGLQFLFEYFSETQRNKGNFPGRFSGRQFSNSRSEMNVSTLELGDSALYLCASSLGVRGQIETQYFGPGTRLLVL.

This clonotype came up a few times. CDR3 DNA: TGTGCCAGCAGCCCAACAGGGGGCCGGAACACTGAAGCTTTCTTT. The encoded protein is CASSPTGGRNTEAFF. The chain recombines TRBV7-2 with TRBJ1-1; TRBD1 aligns across 9 bases. CDR1 SGHTA and CDR2 FQGNSA come from the germline V gene. CDR3 size: 15 residues. J was trimmed by 1 base and V by 5 bases; bases with no gene match: 5.

There are a few counts of this clonotype. The chain uses TRBV4-3 and TRBJ2-7, with D unclear. Deletions cut 0 bases from V and 3 bases from J, with 12 bases between. This CDR3 is built from 15 residues. Per the germline V gene, CDR1 is LGHNA and CDR2 is YSLEER. CDR3 sequence reads: CASSQEFSPVYEQYF. CDR3 bases: TGCGCCAGCAGCCAAGAGTTCAGCCCCGTCTACGAGCAGTACTTC.

The gene calls are TRBV4-3 and TRBJ2-1; TRBD2 matches at 9 bases. Germline CDR1 is LGHNA and CDR2 is YSLEER. Unmatched junction bases numbered 7, after V lost 0 bases and J lost 4 bases. CDR3 length equals 17 residues. CDR3 in DNA: TGCGCCAGCAGCCAAGATCGTAGCGGGAGAATGTACAATGAGCAGTTCTTC. Translated, it gives CASSQDRSGRMYNEQFF.

This clonotype was found many times. J is TRBJ2-4 and V is TRBV27; the D is unclear. CDR1 is MNHEY and CDR2 is SMNVEV in the germline V gene (reference sequence). V was trimmed by 3 bases and J by 0 bases, leaving 12 bases between them. The CDR3 spans 16 residues. The CDR3 sequence: CASSFSLRLAKNIQYF. In DNA form, the CDR3 reads TGTGCCAGCAGTTTTTCTCTCAGACTAGCCAAAAACATTCAGTACTTC.

This clonotype was found many times. The chain joins TRBV29-1 to TRBJ2-1; 8 nucleotides agree with TRBD2. The CDR3 totals 13 residues. V lost 3 bases and J lost 8; bases outside the gene matches: 6. Germline CDR1 reads SQVTM; CDR2 reads ANQGSEA. The CDR3 loop reads CSVDGLASDEQFF. The CDR3 DNA sequence: TGCAGCGTTGATGGACTAGCTAGCGATGAGCAGTTCTTC.

This clonotype was seen a few times. The chain joins TRBV5-1 to TRBJ2-5, with TRBD2 identical over 7 bases. The CDR3 extends over 15 amino acids. J gave up 2 bases and V 0 bases, and 4 bases lay outside the gene matches. The germline V gene encodes CDR1 SGHRS and CDR2 YFSETQ. The CDR3 DNA reads as TGCGCCAGCAGCTTGGCGGCTAGCGGACAAGAGACCCAGTACTTC. It specifies CASSLAASGQETQYF.

This clonotype was recorded many times. The chain carries TRBV3-1 and TRBJ1-6; D gene unclear. Germline-derived CDR1 and CDR2 are LGHDT and YNNKEL (reference sequence). Trimming stripped 0 bases from V and 9 bases from J, with 15 bases between. The CDR3 sequence is 16 residues long. Here the CDR3 DNA reads TGTGCCAGCAGCCAAGAGGAAGACTGGGGTGCTTCACCCCTCCACTTT. Translating it yields CASSQEEDWGASPLHF. Full variable domain (outside the CDR3, taken from reference TRBV3-1 and TRBJ1-6): DTAVSQTPKYLVTQMGNDKSIKCEQNLGHDTMYWYKQDSKKFLKIMFSYNNKELIINETVPNRFSPKSPDKAHLNLHINSLELGDSAVYFCASSQEEDWGASPLHFGNGTRLTVT.

This clonotype was counted between two and nine times. This chain uses TRBV29-1 with TRBJ2-2; D gene ambiguous. The CDR3 covers 14 residues. Germline V CDR1 and CDR2: SQVTM, ANQGSEA. The CDR3 is CFKWAPANTGELFF. The CDR3 DNA sequence: TGCTTCAAGTGGGCTCCCGCGAACACCGGGGAGCTGTTTTTT.

This clonotype showed up many times. V usage is TRBV4-1 and J usage is TRBJ1-5; D gene ambiguous. V was clipped by 0 bases and J by 7 bases, with 7 bases between them. This CDR3 is built from 13 residues. Germline-derived CDR1 and CDR2 are MGHRA and YSYEKL. The DNA for the CDR3 is TGCGCCAGCAGCCAAGATCCCGCGCAGCCCCAGCATTTT. Residues: CASSQDPAQPQHF.

A remark on this clonotype: Just one base apart from a much larger clone, this may be a read error. This chain connects TRBV27 to TRBJ2-1; weak D call: TRBD1 (6 bases). The germline V gene encodes CDR1 MNHEY and CDR2 SMNVEV (reference sequence). V shed 3 bases and J shed 5 bases, with 8 bases lying between them. CDR3 length: 13 amino acids. Written as DNA, the CDR3 is TGTGCCAGCAGTTTGTACAGGGACAATGAGCAGTTCTTC. It codes for CASSLYRDNEQFF.

This chain links TRBV20-1 with TRBJ2-7; D perhaps matches TRBD2 (6 bases). With 4 bases removed from V and 1 base from J, the gap between germline ends came to 14 bases. The germline gives CDR1 DFQATT, CDR2 SNEGSKA (reference sequence). The CDR3 totals 14 residues. Here the CDR3 reads CSANPLASSYEQYF. The DNA for the CDR3 is TGCAGTGCTAATCCACTAGCATCATCCTACGAGCAGTACTTC.